The present T cell receptor (beta chain) was sequenced within a study of T-cell reconstitution after alpha-beta-depleted transplantation in children. There are many counts of this clonotype. The TCRbeta library incorporated unique molecular identifiers. TCRdb reanalysed the PCR reads using MiXCR and keeps one entry per CDR3 protein. Altogether hundreds of thousands of distinct CDR3 sequences are present, roughly a tenth being singletons, with the ten largest covering 3.5% to 5%. This CDR3 spans 12 amino acids. Trimming shortened V by 1 base and J by 8 bases, and 5 bases separated the two germline ends. Germline V gene sequence: CDR1 LGHNA, CDR2 YSLEER.

The J gene is TRBJ2-2, the V gene TRBV4-3; D gene uncertain. The receptor comes from a human donor who donated a stem cell graft to a child with acute myeloid leukemia. This sample comprised PBMCs from the stem cell graft donor, obtained from the stem cell graft. CDR3 protein: CASSQVHGELFF. CDR3 DNA: TGCGCCAGCAGCCAAGTTCATGGGGAGCTGTTTTTT.